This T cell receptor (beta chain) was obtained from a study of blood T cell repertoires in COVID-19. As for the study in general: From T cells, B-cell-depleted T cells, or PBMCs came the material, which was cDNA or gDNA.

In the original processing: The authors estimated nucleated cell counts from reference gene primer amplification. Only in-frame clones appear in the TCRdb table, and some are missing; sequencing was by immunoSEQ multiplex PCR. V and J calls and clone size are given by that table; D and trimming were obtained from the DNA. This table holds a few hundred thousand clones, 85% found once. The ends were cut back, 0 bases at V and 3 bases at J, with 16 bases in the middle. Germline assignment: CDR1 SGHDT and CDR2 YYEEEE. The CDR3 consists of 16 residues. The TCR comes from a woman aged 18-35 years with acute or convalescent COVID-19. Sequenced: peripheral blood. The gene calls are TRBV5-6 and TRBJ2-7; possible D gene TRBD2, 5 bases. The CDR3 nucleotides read TGTGCCAGCAGCTTGGCCGATGGACGGAGGAACTACGAGCAGTACTTC. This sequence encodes CASSLADGRRNYEQYF.